The next 10 T cell receptor beta chains were all read from a single sample in a study of control samples from healthy donors and cancer patients. Clones were read by immunoSEQ multiplex PCR, and TCRdb kept only the in-frame ones, dropping some. The sample has 75,000 to 100,000 clones, approximately 82% seen once. Sequencing was performed on blood. The origin of the receptors is a man in his 60s in good health.

The J gene is TRBJ2-1, the V gene TRBV7-2, with 7 bases aligning to TRBD1. CDR1 SGHTA and CDR2 FQGNSA come from the germline V gene. J gave up 7 bases and V 4 bases, and 7 bases lay outside the gene matches. This CDR3 is 14 amino acids long. The CDR3 sequence is CASSSRQGQNEQFF. The CDR3 DNA follows: TGTGCCAGCAGCTCTCGACAGGGTCAGAATGAGCAGTTCTTC.

The V gene is TRBV19, the J gene TRBJ2-1; D gene unclear. V dropped 3 bases and J dropped 7 bases, with 7 bases sitting between them. The CDR3 sequence is 12 residues long. Germline CDR1 is LNHDA and CDR2 is SQIVND (reference sequence). The CDR3 reads CASSMDWNEQFF. CDR3 sequence (DNA): TGTGCCAGTAGTATGGATTGGAATGAGCAGTTCTTC.

The chain has TRBV9 and TRBJ2-1, with D maybe TRBD1 (6 bases). Germline CDR1 SGDLS, CDR2 YYNGEE. This CDR3 is built from 16 residues. Trimming removed 4 bases at V and 9 bases at J, with 23 bases between. The CDR3: CASSPMDRPSRGEQFF. As DNA, the CDR3 is TGTGCCAGCAGCCCGATGGACAGACCTTCCCGAGGTGAGCAGTTCTTC.

The chain recombines TRBV10-2 with TRBJ2-1; 12 bases are a match to TRBD2. CDR1 is WSHSY and CDR2 is SAAADI in the germline V gene. V lost 2 bases to trimming and J lost 5 bases; unmatched junction nucleotides: 4. CDR3 length equals 16 residues. The CDR3 bases are TGCGCCAGCAGTGAGCCCCGGACTAGCGGGAACAATGAGCAGTTCTTC. Translation: CASSEPRTSGNNEQFF.

The rearrangement uses TRBV7-9 and TRBJ2-7; D is unresolved. Per germline, CDR1 SEHNR and CDR2 FQNEAQ (reference sequence). This CDR3 contains 14 residues. V lost 1 base and J lost 4, with 11 bases in between. CDR3 coding DNA: TGTGCCAGCAGCTTAGGACTGCCCGTGTACGAGCAGTACTTC. It yields the protein CASSLGLPVYEQYF.

This chain connects TRBV6-4 to TRBJ2-3; 15 nucleotides agree with TRBD2. The CDR3 covers 16 residues. V was clipped by 2 bases and J by 4 bases; unmatched bases: 1. Germline V gene sequence: CDR1 MRHNA, CDR2 SNTAGT. The CDR3 loop is CASSDGLAGGPDTQYF. CDR3 DNA sequence: TGTGCCAGCAGTGACGGACTAGCGGGGGGGCCAGATACGCAGTATTTT.

This clone was seen a handful of times. The V call is TRBV9, the J call TRBJ2-7, with 8 bases matching TRBD2. This CDR3 region has 15 residues. V shed 0 bases, J shed 7 bases, and the junction held 9 bases outside the gene matches. Germline loops: CDR1 SGDLS, CDR2 YYNGEE. The CDR3 DNA reads as TGTGCCAGCAGCGTAGACGGGACTAGATCGGAAGAGCAGTACTTC. This codes for CASSVDGTRSEEQYF. The complete variable domain, with remaining parts taken from reference TRBV9 and TRBJ2-7, reads DSGVTQTPKHLITATGQRVTLRCSPRSGDLSVYWYQQSLDQGLQFLIQYYNGEERAKGNILERFSAQQFPDLHSELNLSSLELGDSALYFCASSVDGTRSEEQYFGPGTRLTVT.

The rearrangement links TRBV10-3 to TRBJ1-1, with D maybe TRBD1 (6 bases). Germline values: CDR1 ENHRY, CDR2 SYGVKD. The V and J ends lost 2 bases and 4 bases respectively, with 20 bases between them. The CDR3 is made up of 17 amino acids. The CDR3 protein is CAISETRTARGFTEAFF. DNA of the CDR3: TGTGCCATCAGTGAGACCAGGACAGCCCGGGGCTTCACTGAAGCTTTCTTT.

V and J are TRBV9 and TRBJ2-4; 10 bases map to TRBD2. V gave up 0 bases and J gave up 9 bases; unmatched junction bases: 6. The CDR3 is 15 amino acids. Germline V gives CDR1 SGDLS, CDR2 YYNGEE. CDR3 loop: CASSVESSGGSIQYF. In DNA, the CDR3 is TGTGCCAGCAGCGTAGAAAGTAGCGGGGGGAGCATTCAGTACTTC.

CDR3 loop: CAWSVPAGAGSDTQYF. The CDR3, as DNA: TGTGCCTGGAGTGTACCGGCAGGAGCGGGTTCAGATACGCAGTATTTT. The chain carries TRBV30 and TRBJ2-3; perhaps TRBD2 as D (6 bases). Trimming stripped 0 bases from V and 4 bases from J, with 17 bases between. The CDR3 is 16 amino acids. Germline loops: CDR1 GTSNPN, CDR2 SVGIG (reference sequence).